This entry lists 14 T cell receptor beta chains sequenced from one sample in a study of T-cell memory formation after mild COVID-19. TCRdb recomputed calls from the 5' RACE reads with MiXCR, one row per CDR3 protein. The sample includes roughly 45,000 distinct CDR3 sequences, less than 35% of them seen just once. Sequencing was done on a sample of PBMCs or a T cell subset sorted from them (not recorded which). These receptors were obtained from a man aged 18 to 29 who had mild COVID-19 (a few samples of this study predate the infection). Cell type and time point are not known.

The rearrangement uses TRBV6-2 or TRBV6-3 and TRBJ2-2; D may be TRBD2 (6 bases). The CDR3 is made up of 14 amino acids. Trimming took 11 bases from V and 4 from J, leaving 17 bases between them. CDR1 and CDR2 (germline): MNHEY, SVGEGT. CDR3 sequence reads: CAGGVSQLTGELFF. DNA for the CDR3: TGTGCCGGCGGGGTATCCCAACTCACCGGGGAGCTGTTTTTT.

This clonotype was recorded a few times. The rearrangement joins TRBV4-3 to TRBJ2-1; possible D gene TRBD1, 6 bases. This CDR3 is 15 amino acids long. Looked up from germline, CDR1 is LGHNA and CDR2 is YSLEER. Trimming pared 2 bases from V and 5 bases from J, leaving 13 bases between. The CDR3 spells CASSQYRVLDNEQFF. The CDR3 nucleotides are TGCGCCAGCAGCCAATACAGGGTTCTTGACAATGAGCAGTTCTTC.

The chain couples TRBV4-3 to TRBJ1-1; 9 nucleotides agree with TRBD1. The V and J ends lost 5 bases and 9 bases, in that order; junction bases with no gene match: 13. CDR3 size: 15 residues. CDR1 LGHNA and CDR2 YSLEER come from the germline V gene. Here the CDR3 DNA reads TGCGCCAGCAGCGCAGACTTAGGACAGGGGACAAAAGCTTTCTTT. Amino acid sequence: CASSADLGQGTKAFF.

The table lists this clonotype with a few counts. The CDR3 protein is CSARDLFERGDTEAFF. The DNA of the CDR3 is TGCAGTGCTAGAGATTTATTTGAAAGGGGGGACACTGAAGCTTTCTTT. The chain carries TRBV20-1 and TRBJ1-1; weak D call: TRBD1 (6 bases). CDR1 is DFQATT and CDR2 is SNEGSKA in the germline V gene (reference sequence). Trimming cost V 0 bases and J 3 bases, with 17 bases left between them. The CDR3 is 16 residues long.

This chain uses TRBV7-9 with TRBJ2-3; a weak D match, TRBD1 (6 bases). Germline-derived CDR1 and CDR2 are SEHNR and FQNEAQ (reference sequence). V gave up 3 bases and J gave up 2 bases, with 18 bases separating them. This CDR3 region has 17 residues. CDR3 sequence reads: CASSFPATGSFTDTQYF. Written as DNA, the CDR3 is TGTGCCAGCAGCTTTCCCGCGACAGGCAGCTTCACAGATACGCAGTATTTT. Together with reference TRBV7-9 and TRBJ2-3, the CDR3 gives the full variable domain: DTGVSQNPRHKITKRGQNVTFRCDPISEHNRLYWYRQTLGQGPEFLTYFQNEAQLEKSRLLSDRFSAERPKGSFSTLEIQRTEQGDSAMYLCASSFPATGSFTDTQYFGPGTRLTVL.

Only a few counts were recorded for this clonotype. The chain employs TRBV7-3 and TRBJ2-1; weak D call: TRBD2 (6 bases). The CDR3 runs to 15 residues. Germline V CDR1 and CDR2: SGHTA, FQGTGA. Trimming removed 2 bases from V and 10 bases from J, with 18 bases in between. The CDR3 nucleotides read TGTGCCAGCAGCTTAGGCGGGGCGCTTTCTCAGGAGCAGTTCTTC. Encoded protein: CASSLGGALSQEQFF.

The chain employs TRBV20-1 and TRBJ1-1; tentative D call: TRBD1 (5 bases). The V gene's germline CDR1 is DFQATT and CDR2 SNEGSKA (reference sequence). The CDR3 spans 10 residues. The V end was cut by 8 bases, the J end by 7 bases, with 11 bases between. CDR3: CSLQDREAFF. CDR3 DNA: TGCAGTTTACAGGACCGTGAAGCTTTCTTT.

This clonotype was observed a few times. The gene calls are TRBV7-9 and TRBJ2-7; D unresolved. CDR1 SEHNR and CDR2 FQNEAQ come from the germline V gene (reference sequence). V gave up 7 bases and J gave up 4 bases, with 11 bases separating them. The CDR3 extends over 12 amino acids. CDR3 in amino acids: CASTMTRYEQYF. CDR3 sequence (DNA): TGTGCCAGCACCATGACGCGATACGAGCAGTACTTC.

The chain recombines TRBV12-3 or TRBV12-4 with TRBJ2-1, with 15 positions matching TRBD2. The CDR3 loop spans 15 amino acids. V gave up 11 bases and J gave up 7 bases; unmatched junction bases: 9. CDR3 amino acids: CASPGLAGGQNEQFF. The CDR3 DNA sequence: TGTGCCTCTCCGGGACTAGCGGGGGGTCAGAATGAGCAGTTCTTC.

This clonotype was picked up a small number of times. The rearrangement links TRBV20-1 to TRBJ2-7; a possible D gene is TRBD2 (6 bases). Germline CDR1 is DFQATT and CDR2 is SNEGSKA (reference sequence). The CDR3 is 15 residues long. Between the trimmed V and J ends, which lost 0 bases and 0 bases, there was a span of 12 bases. Written as DNA, the CDR3 is TGCAGTGCTAGAGATAGCCGGGGGAGCTCCTACGAGCAGTACGTC. Translation gives CSARDSRGSSYEQYV.

Here the CDR3 reads CASSLRAQDRGLQTQYF. For the CDR3, the DNA is TGCGCCAGCAGCCTGAGGGCCCAAGACAGGGGGCTGCAGACCCAGTACTTC. The chain has TRBV5-1 and TRBJ2-5; 10 nucleotides align to TRBD1. The J segment lost 6 bases and the V segment lost 4 bases, leaving 15 bases of the junction unmatched. CDR1 and CDR2 (germline): SGHRS, YFSETQ. The CDR3 runs 17 residues.

The chain joins TRBV29-1 to TRBJ2-4; 12 bases agree with TRBD2. CDR1 and CDR2 from the germline V gene are SQVTM and ANQGSEA. The CDR3 is made up of 14 amino acids. With 6 bases clipped from V and 3 bases from J, the junction kept 3 bases outside the gene matches. As DNA, the CDR3 is TGCAGCGTCAGACTAGCGGGGGACAAAAACATTCAGTACTTC. This translates into CSVRLAGDKNIQYF. Full variable domain (outside the CDR3, taken from reference TRBV29-1 and TRBJ2-4): SAVISQKPSRDICQRGTSLTIQCQVDSQVTMMFWYRQQPGQSLTLIATANQGSEATYESGFVIDKFPISRPNLTFSTLTVSNMSPEDSSIYLCSVRLAGDKNIQYFGAGTRLSVL.

This clonotype has a handful of counts. V is TRBV5-1 and J is TRBJ1-6, with D possibly matching TRBD1 (5 bases). Germline V gene data show CDR1 as SGHRS and CDR2 as YFSETQ. Trimming stripped 0 bases from V and 10 bases from J, with 14 bases between. The CDR3 totals 15 residues. In DNA, the CDR3 is TGCGCCAGCAGCTTGGGAGGCGGGGACGGGTCACCCCTCCACTTT. As protein: CASSLGGGDGSPLHF.

J is TRBJ2-7 and V is TRBV27, with D tentatively TRBD1 (6 bases). Germline V CDR1 and CDR2: MNHEY, SMNVEV (reference sequence). The V and J ends lost 4 bases and 6 bases respectively, with 10 bases between them. This CDR3 is built from 12 residues. The CDR3, as DNA: TGTGCCAGCAGTTCAGGGGTTGGCGAGCAGTACGTC. Translated: CASSSGVGEQYV.